The present TCR beta chain was sequenced within a study of blood T cell repertoires in COVID-19. As for the study in general: PBMCs, B-cell-depleted T cells, or T cells were the source of the cDNA or gDNA that made up the material.

Cohort allocation depended upon clinical history that participants reported. Comment on this clone: Other DNA sequences of this sample code for an identical CDR3.

Authors' analysis steps: The authors estimated nucleated cell counts from reference gene primer amplification. Sequencing used immunoSEQ multiplex PCR; TCRdb keeps in-frame clones, though not all of them. The V and J calls and clone size come from that table; D and trimming were worked out from the DNA. The table records a few hundred thousand clones, 75% to 90% of them present only once. The CDR3 is 15 amino acids. Trimming removed 4 bases from V and 5 bases from J; junction bases left unmatched: 2. Germline CDR1 reads MDHEN; CDR2 reads SYDVKM. Sequencing was carried out using PBMCs or T cells enriched from blood (not recorded which). This clonotype was obtained from a woman in her 30s who had recovered from COVID-19. The rearrangement joins TRBV28 to TRBJ1-6, with 10 bases that match TRBD1. CDR3 DNA: TGTGCCAGCAGTTCCGGGACAGGGGATAATTCACCCCTCCACTTT. Its protein product is CASSSGTGDNSPLHF.